These 24 T cell receptor beta chains share one sample of origin, sequenced in a study of blood T cells in healthy people across ages. Combining a sample-barcoded 5' primer with a J-beta primer mix, a second PCR ran for roughly 7 to 12 cycles. Via MiXCR, TCRdb re-called the 5' RACE reads, giving one row per CDR3 protein. The data hold approximately 1,700,000 distinct CDR3 sequences, with 35% to 50% observed a single time. Material for sequencing was blood. The source of these receptors is a human donor in good health.

The genes are TRBV29-1 and TRBJ2-7; 8 bases are shared with TRBD1. V was pared by 6 bases and J by 5 bases, with 6 bases of the junction left unmatched. Germline CDR1 and CDR2: SQVTM and ANQGSEA. The CDR3 has 12 amino acids. The CDR3 here is CSVPSDRDEQYF. CDR3 in DNA: TGCAGCGTACCGTCGGACAGGGACGAGCAGTACTTC.

This clonotype was detected only a few times. The rearrangement links TRBV2 to TRBJ2-1; no definite D call. Per the germline V gene, CDR1 is SNHLY and CDR2 is FYNNEI. This CDR3 spans 16 amino acids. Trimming took off 5 bases at V and 0 bases at J, with 14 bases between the two ends. The CDR3 spells CASSRSPRNSYNEQFF. CDR3 coding DNA: TGTGCCAGCAGTCGGTCCCCGAGGAACTCCTACAATGAGCAGTTCTTC.

With regard to this clonotype: A much larger clone sits a single nucleotide away, making a read error possible. This CDR3 fails to terminate in the conserved phenylalanine or tryptophan, so it likely reflects a read error. The chain links TRBV11-1 to TRBJ2-3; 11 bases are a match to TRBD2. Trimming took 2 bases from V and 2 from J; bases not matched to a gene: 6. The CDR3 length is 17 residues. The germline CDR1 and CDR2 sequences are SGHAT and FQDESV (reference sequence). The CDR3 is CASSLSGLAVYTDTQYV. CDR3 DNA: TGTGCCAGCAGCTTATCGGGACTAGCGGTTTACACAGATACGCAGTATGTT.

This chain links TRBV18 with TRBJ2-3, with 8 bases identical to TRBD2. Germline-derived CDR1 and CDR2 are KGHSH and LQKENI. CDR3 length equals 20 residues. Losses at the gene ends were 2 bases for V and 4 bases for J; bases not matched to a gene: 20. The CDR3 is CASSPSRGEAGDRLPDTQYF. As DNA, the CDR3 is TGTGCCAGCTCACCATCACGGGGTGAAGCGGGGGACCGATTACCAGATACGCAGTATTTT.

The chain employs TRBV20-1 and TRBJ2-5; D possibly corresponds to TRBD1 (8 bases). Germline V gene lookup returns CDR1 DFQATT and CDR2 SNEGSKA (reference sequence). Trimming stripped 6 bases from V and 2 bases from J, with 19 bases between. The CDR3 is 15 amino acids. The CDR3 loop is CSARSGTGSQETQYF. CDR3 nucleotides: TGCAGTGCCCGCAGCGGGACAGGTTCTCAAGAGACCCAGTACTTC.

The rearrangement links TRBV5-5 to TRBJ1-2, with D possibly being TRBD1 (6 bases). Germline V CDR1 and CDR2: SGHKS, YYEKEE (reference sequence). This CDR3 has 14 amino acids. Trimming stripped 0 bases from V and 4 bases from J, with 10 bases between. CDR3: CASSLEDSPYGYTF. The CDR3 DNA follows: TGTGCCAGCAGCTTGGAGGACAGTCCCTATGGCTACACCTTC.

This chain joins TRBV7-2 and TRBJ2-7; D might be TRBD1 (6 bases). Germline V gene lookup returns CDR1 SGHTA and CDR2 FQGNSA. The CDR3 covers 15 residues. Trimming left V 9 bases short and J 5 bases short, with 23 bases between. CDR3 in amino acids: CASTTRGFQSHEQYF. In nucleotides, the CDR3 is TGTGCCAGTACTACGAGGGGGTTCCAGTCCCACGAGCAGTACTTC.

V usage is TRBV7-9 and J usage is TRBJ2-7, with D maybe TRBD1 (5 bases). The CDR3 has 16 residues. In germline, CDR1 is SEHNR, CDR2 FQNEAQ (reference sequence). Trimming pared 5 bases from V and 3 bases from J, leaving 20 bases between. The CDR3 DNA is TGTGCCAGCAGCCCCGGACAAAATTTGGGGCTCTACGAGCAGTACTTC. Translating gives CASSPGQNLGLYEQYF. Together with reference TRBV7-9 and TRBJ2-7, the CDR3 gives the full variable domain: DTGVSQNPRHKITKRGQNVTFRCDPISEHNRLYWYRQTLGQGPEFLTYFQNEAQLEKSRLLSDRFSAERPKGSFSTLEIQRTEQGDSAMYLCASSPGQNLGLYEQYFGPGTRLTVT.

V gene TRBV7-9 combines with J gene TRBJ1-5; perhaps TRBD1 as D (5 bases). Trimming removed 6 bases at V and 6 bases at J, with 18 bases between. The CDR3 is 15 residues long. Germline-derived CDR1 and CDR2 are SEHNR and FQNEAQ (reference sequence). CDR3 residues: CASSPGDGVPQPQHF. The CDR3, as DNA: TGTGCCAGCAGTCCCGGGGACGGAGTCCCTCAGCCCCAGCATTTT. The complete variable domain, with remaining parts taken from reference TRBV7-9 and TRBJ1-5, reads DTGVSQNPRHKITKRGQNVTFRCDPISEHNRLYWYRQTLGQGPEFLTYFQNEAQLEKSRLLSDRFSAERPKGSFSTLEIQRTEQGDSAMYLCASSPGDGVPQPQHFGDGTRLSIL.

This clonotype was detected only a few times. The chain has TRBV9 and TRBJ2-7; no clear D. The CDR3 sequence is 15 residues long. Trimming left V 0 bases short and J 0 bases short, with 10 bases between. Germline values: CDR1 SGDLS, CDR2 YYNGEE. CDR3: CASSVGASSSYEQYF. Written as DNA, the CDR3 is TGTGCCAGCAGCGTAGGTGCCTCGAGCTCCTACGAGCAGTACTTC.

The chain carries TRBV5-1 and TRBJ2-1; 8 nucleotides match TRBD2. CDR3 size: 14 residues. CDR1 and CDR2 from the germline V gene are SGHRS and YFSETQ. V shed 4 bases, J shed 5 bases, and the junction held 5 bases outside the gene matches. The CDR3: CASSRAGAHNEQFF. For the CDR3, the DNA is TGCGCCAGCAGCAGAGCGGGGGCTCACAATGAGCAGTTCTTC.

This chain uses TRBV9 with TRBJ2-1; D ambiguous. In germline, CDR1 is SGDLS, CDR2 YYNGEE. This CDR3 has 15 residues. The ends were cut back, 6 bases at V and 5 bases at J, with 18 bases in the middle. The CDR3 protein is CASTPDSPGHNEQFF. The CDR3 region has the DNA TGTGCCAGCACCCCAGACTCCCCTGGGCACAATGAGCAGTTCTTC.

The chain has TRBV12-3 or TRBV12-4 and TRBJ1-1; no firm D call. CDR3 size: 13 residues. Trimming stripped 7 bases from V and 4 bases from J, with 13 bases between. Written as DNA, the CDR3 is TGTGCCAGCAAGGGCAGTGCGCCCACTGAAGCTTTCTTT. Amino acid sequence: CASKGSAPTEAFF.

The CDR3 spells CSAPIGSLGREQYF. CDR3 coding DNA: TGCAGTGCACCCATAGGCTCTCTGGGTCGAGAGCAGTACTTC. The chain recombines TRBV20-1 with TRBJ2-5; D is undetermined. The V gene's germline CDR1 is DFQATT and CDR2 SNEGSKA (reference sequence). V gave up 6 bases and J gave up 11 bases, with 25 bases separating them. The CDR3 is 14 residues long.

Of note for this clonotype: One end of the junction varies from germline; a read error may be responsible. This chain joins TRBV5-4 and TRBJ2-1; D unclear. This CDR3 is built from 14 residues. Germline V gene data show CDR1 as SGHNT and CDR2 as YYREEE (reference sequence). The CDR3 protein is CAGSFTSMGNEQFF. The CDR3 region has the DNA TGTGCCGGCAGCTTTACGTCTATGGGCAATGAGCAGTTCTTC.

This clonotype showed up just a few times. This chain connects TRBV10-3 to TRBJ1-2; no clear D gene. Trimming took 7 bases from V and 5 from J, leaving 17 bases between them. This CDR3 has 14 residues. The germline V gene encodes CDR1 ENHRY and CDR2 SYGVKD. The CDR3 sequence is CAITTDREVYGYTF. CDR3 nucleotides: TGTGCCATCACCACGGACCGTGAGGTGTATGGCTACACCTTC.

In its sample, this clonotype was seen a few times. The rearrangement joins TRBV7-2 to TRBJ1-2, with D perhaps matching TRBD1 (5 bases). The germline V and J ends were trimmed by 5 bases and 8 bases, with 15 bases remaining between them. Germline V lookup: CDR1 SGHTA, CDR2 FQGNSA. The CDR3 totals 13 residues. CDR3 sequence (DNA): TGTGCCAGCAGCCTGACCAGGGACGGGGGCTACACCTTC. This gives the protein CASSLTRDGGYTF.

This clonotype has ten or more counts. The V call is TRBV28, the J call TRBJ2-7; 8 bases agree with TRBD1. Germline CDR1 MDHEN, CDR2 SYDVKM. The CDR3 is 14 amino acids. The V segment lost 8 bases and the J segment 0 bases; nucleotides outside the gene matches: 6. For the CDR3, the DNA is TGTGCCAGCGGCGGACAGGGCCACTCCTACGAGCAGTACTTC. Encoded protein: CASGGQGHSYEQYF.

The CDR3 loop reads CASSIPGGNEKLFF. Here the CDR3 DNA reads TGTGCCAGCAGCATACCGGGGGGCAATGAAAAACTGTTTTTT. V gene TRBV7-9 combines with J gene TRBJ1-4; D is perhaps TRBD1 (6 bases). The ends were cut back, 5 bases at V and 5 bases at J, with 12 bases in the middle. In germline, CDR1 is SEHNR, CDR2 FQNEAQ (reference sequence). The CDR3 has 14 residues.

This clonotype was seen more than once but under ten times. This chain uses TRBV20-1 with TRBJ2-4; no definite D call. V gave up 5 bases and J gave up 0 bases, with 11 bases separating them. Germline V gene lookup returns CDR1 DFQATT and CDR2 SNEGSKA (reference sequence). The length of the CDR3 is 14 residues. The CDR3 bases are TGCAGTGCTCCTCTTTTACTAGCCAAAAACATTCAGTACTTC. It translates to CSAPLLLAKNIQYF.

The sample holds many counts of this clonotype. V and J are TRBV7-3 and TRBJ2-7, with 8 bases lining up with TRBD1. With V trimmed by 4 bases and J by 4 bases, 3 bases remained unmatched. The CDR3 covers 13 residues. Germline CDR1 SGHTA, CDR2 FQGTGA. CDR3 bases: TGTGCCAGCAGCTACACAGGGGGTTACGAGCAGTACTTC. This gives the protein CASSYTGGYEQYF.

The chain uses TRBV21-1 and TRBJ1-5. TRBV21-1 is a known pseudogene. CDR3 length: 16 residues. CDR3 DNA: TGTGCCAGCAGCGCCCGCCCGACATTTGGCAATCAGCCCCAGCATTTT. It specifies CASSARPTFGNQPQHF.

V and J are TRBV29-1 and TRBJ1-4, with a possible D match to TRBD1 (6 bases). This CDR3 comprises 13 residues. Germline loops: CDR1 SQVTM, CDR2 ANQGSEA. The V and J ends lost 8 bases and 8 bases respectively, with 18 bases between them. In nucleotides, the CDR3 is TGCAGCATAACCCGGGACATAGGCGAAAAACTGTTTTTT. Protein sequence: CSITRDIGEKLFF.

This clonotype was seen a handful of times. A junction boundary mismatches the germline segment, possibly from a read error. The chain couples TRBV18 to TRBJ1-5; no reliable D call. The germline CDR1 and CDR2 sequences are KGHSH and LQKENI. CDR3 length: 13 residues. The CDR3 region is CANSPQDNQPQHF. CDR3 nucleotide sequence: TGTGCCAACTCACCACAAGACAATCAGCCCCAGCATTTT. Using reference TRBV18 and TRBJ1-5 for the parts outside the CDR3, the full variable domain is NAGVMQNPRHLVRRRGQEARLRCSPMKGHSHVYWYRQLPEEGLKFMVYLQKENIIDESGMPKERFSAEFPKEGPSILRIQQVVRGDSAAYFCANSPQDNQPQHFGDGTRLSIL.